Each of the 23 T cell receptor beta chains below was sequenced from the same sample in a study of cytomegalovirus exposure and HLA in healthy donors. PCR employed 60 Vbeta and 13 Jbeta primers. Here immunoSEQ multiplex PCR was the method, and the copy in TCRdb shows in-frame clones only, minus some. The table has over 150,000 clones, just over 75% seen once. The sample comprised PBMCs. These receptors were obtained from a young woman in good health and CMV-seropositive.

The chain joins TRBV28 to TRBJ1-1; TRBD1 aligns across 7 bases. V lost 3 bases to trimming and J lost 1 base; unmatched junction nucleotides: 2. CDR1 MDHEN and CDR2 SYDVKM come from the germline V gene. The CDR3 extends over 14 amino acids. The CDR3: CASSFRGWNTEAFF. The CDR3 DNA sequence: TGTGCCAGCAGTTTCAGGGGGTGGAACACTGAAGCTTTCTTT. Filled out from reference TRBV28 and TRBJ1-1, the complete variable domain reads DVKVTQSSRYLVKRTGEKVFLECVQDMDHENMFWYRQDPGLGLRLIYFSYDVKMKEKGDIPEGYSVSREKKERFSLILESASTNQTSMYLCASSFRGWNTEAFFGQGTRLTVV.

The CDR3 DNA follows: TGTGCCATCAGTGGCGGGACTCCCAATGAGCAGTTCTTC. Translating it yields CAISGGTPNEQFF. The chain carries TRBV10-3 and TRBJ2-1; a weak D match, TRBD2 (6 bases). The germline V gene has CDR1 ENHRY and CDR2 SYGVKD. Trimming took 4 bases from V and 6 from J, leaving 10 bases between them. CDR3 size: 13 residues.

This clone was seen more than once but under ten times. The rearrangement joins TRBV5-4 to TRBJ1-1, with unresolved D. The CDR3 is 15 amino acids. The germline CDR1 and CDR2 sequences are SGHNT and YYREEE (reference sequence). V was pared by 0 bases and J by 0 bases, with 9 bases between. CDR3 protein: CASSLDQRVNTEAFF. The CDR3 coding sequence is TGTGCCAGCAGCTTGGATCAGAGGGTGAACACTGAAGCTTTCTTT.

This clone appeared a single time. The chain employs TRBV19 and TRBJ1-2; 7 bases are shared with TRBD1. Trimming removed 6 bases from V and 8 bases from J; junction bases left unmatched: 9. The germline V gene encodes CDR1 LNHDA and CDR2 SQIVND (reference sequence). There are 13 residues in the CDR3. The CDR3 loop is CASSTMRGQGYTF. CDR3 nucleotide sequence: TGTGCCAGTAGCACCATGAGGGGGCAGGGCTACACCTTC.

Concerning this clone: A read error may explain this, as a much larger clone is one base away. This rearrangement joins TRBV2 to TRBJ1-2; maybe TRBD1 (6 bases). Looked up from germline, CDR1 is SNHLY and CDR2 is FYNNEI. The CDR3 contains 15 residues. The CDR3 sequence: CDSIQQQGDDYGYTF. The CDR3 DNA reads TGTGACAGCATACAACAACAGGGAGATGACTATGGCTACACCTTC.

This clone was picked up a small number of times. Other nucleotide sequences in the sample specify the same CDR3. V usage is TRBV28 and J usage is TRBJ1-2, with 10 bases matching TRBD1. Germline assignment: CDR1 MDHEN and CDR2 SYDVKM. V lost 4 bases and J lost 5; bases outside the gene matches: 4. The CDR3 runs to 14 residues. CDR3 sequence reads: CASSSGTGVYGYTF. CDR3 nucleotides: TGTGCCAGCAGTTCCGGGACAGGGGTTTATGGCTACACCTTC.

The rearrangement uses TRBV7-2 and TRBJ2-7; D is unclear. V was pared by 1 base and J by 3 bases, with 7 bases between. Germline V gene sequence: CDR1 SGHTA, CDR2 FQGNSA. There are 13 residues in the CDR3. The CDR3 loop reads CASSLGHLYEQYF. Written as DNA, the CDR3 is TGTGCCAGCAGCTTAGGGCACCTCTACGAGCAGTACTTC.

J is TRBJ2-1 and V is TRBV5-5; weak D call: TRBD1 (6 bases). Germline assignment: CDR1 SGHKS and CDR2 YYEKEE (reference sequence). V shed 2 bases and J shed 0 bases, with 9 bases lying between them. The CDR3 contains 15 residues. This CDR3 is CASSLGGDSYNEQFF. The CDR3 bases are TGTGCCAGCAGCTTAGGGGGAGACTCCTACAATGAGCAGTTCTTC.

This chain joins TRBV27 and TRBJ2-1; 8 bases match TRBD2. V lost 10 bases and J lost 4; bases outside the gene matches: 18. This CDR3 is 17 amino acids long. The germline V gene encodes CDR1 MNHEY and CDR2 SMNVEV (reference sequence). In nucleotides, the CDR3 is TGTGCCACCAACTTTGGGGCCCCTACTAGCGGATACAATGAGCAGTTCTTC. This gives the protein CATNFGAPTSGYNEQFF.

The V call is TRBV9, the J call TRBJ1-1; 8 bases line up with TRBD1. The germline CDR1 and CDR2 sequences are SGDLS and YYNGEE. This CDR3 comprises 15 residues. The V gene end was trimmed by 4 bases and the J gene end by 2 bases; junction bases not matched to a gene: 7. CDR3 sequence reads: CASSFTTGENTEAFF. The CDR3 DNA follows: TGTGCCAGCAGCTTCACGACAGGGGAAAACACTGAAGCTTTCTTT. The whole variable domain, remainder taken from reference TRBV9 and TRBJ1-1, is DSGVTQTPKHLITATGQRVTLRCSPRSGDLSVYWYQQSLDQGLQFLIQYYNGEERAKGNILERFSAQQFPDLHSELNLSSLELGDSALYFCASSFTTGENTEAFFGQGTRLTVV.

This clone has only one observation. The chain carries TRBV6-5 and TRBJ1-2; D gene ambiguous. Per the germline V gene, CDR1 is MNHEY and CDR2 is SVGAGI. The CDR3 length is 13 residues. V was trimmed by 4 bases and J by 5 bases, leaving 11 bases between them. The CDR3 coding sequence is TGTGCCAGCAGTTTTGACGGGAGATATGGCTACACCTTC. It specifies CASSFDGRYGYTF.

This clone was counted a few times. CDR3 nucleotides: TGTGCCAGCAGTGACTACAACCCGTCTGGCTACACCTTC. It codes for CASSDYNPSGYTF. The chain carries TRBV6-4 and TRBJ1-2; D not resolved. Trimming took off 1 base at V and 7 bases at J, with 10 bases between the two ends. Germline CDR1 and CDR2: MRHNA and SNTAGT. There are 13 residues in the CDR3.

The chain joins TRBV28 to TRBJ2-5; D is possibly TRBD2 (5 bases). The germline V and J ends were trimmed by 6 bases and 1 base, with 9 bases remaining between them. Looked up from germline, CDR1 is MDHEN and CDR2 is SYDVKM. The CDR3 extends over 13 amino acids. In DNA, the CDR3 is TGTGCCAGCAGGGACTCCCTCCAAGAGACCCAGTACTTC. Translation: CASRDSLQETQYF.

This clone came up a few times. The rearrangement uses TRBV6-1 and TRBJ1-4, with D unclear. Trimming took off 4 bases at V and 8 bases at J, with 14 bases between the two ends. The CDR3 loop spans 14 amino acids. CDR1 MNHNS and CDR2 SASEGT come from the germline V gene. The CDR3: CASSANLDREKLFF. CDR3 bases: TGTGCCAGCAGTGCTAACCTTGATCGGGAAAAACTGTTTTTT.

This chain connects TRBV28 to TRBJ2-1, with no clear D. In germline, CDR1 is MDHEN, CDR2 SYDVKM. This CDR3 contains 16 residues. Between the trimmed V and J ends, which lost 6 bases and 1 base, there was a span of 16 bases. CDR3 bases: TGTGCCAGCAGGTCCATATATCCCGGGTCCTACAATGAGCAGTTCTTC. Amino acids: CASRSIYPGSYNEQFF.

Only a few counts were recorded for this clone. The chain uses TRBV2 and TRBJ2-7; D is undetermined. There are 12 residues in the CDR3. Germline-derived CDR1 and CDR2 are SNHLY and FYNNEI. The germline V and J ends were trimmed by 7 bases and 5 bases, with 12 bases remaining between them. CDR3 nucleotide sequence: TGTGCCAGCACCCTAGAAATGGACGAGCAGTACTTC. Translating gives CASTLEMDEQYF.

This clone was recorded only once. V usage is TRBV19 and J usage is TRBJ2-1, with 8 bases fitting TRBD2. Germline trimming cut 4 bases from V and 1 base from J; bases unmatched to any gene: 9. CDR1 is LNHDA and CDR2 is SQIVND in the germline V gene (reference sequence). This CDR3 has 17 amino acids. The CDR3 loop reads CASSTLTSGVSYNEQFF. CDR3 nucleotide sequence: TGTGCCAGTAGTACCTTAACTAGCGGAGTTTCCTACAATGAGCAGTTCTTC.

The chain is built from TRBV2 and TRBJ1-1; the D is unclear. This CDR3 is built from 14 residues. From germline, CDR1 is SNHLY and CDR2 FYNNEI. Trimming removed 7 bases at V and 3 bases at J, with 15 bases between. CDR3 residues: CASTHRGSDTEAFF. CDR3 DNA sequence: TGTGCCAGCACCCACCGGGGTTCGGACACTGAAGCTTTCTTT.

The chain has TRBV28 and TRBJ2-3; 10 nucleotides agree with TRBD2. CDR1 MDHEN and CDR2 SYDVKM come from the germline V gene. V shed 7 bases, J shed 4 bases, and the junction held 14 bases outside the gene matches. This CDR3 spans 17 amino acids. CDR3 nucleotide sequence: TGTGCCAGCACCCCCCCCCTCAGCGGGAGGGATCCAGATACGCAGTATTTT. This encodes CASTPPLSGRDPDTQYF.

The J gene is TRBJ2-7, the V gene TRBV6-6; 9 positions match TRBD2. J gave up 3 bases and V 7 bases, and 7 bases lay outside the gene matches. The length of the CDR3 is 14 residues. Germline V gives CDR1 MNHNY, CDR2 SVGAGI (reference sequence). The CDR3, as DNA: TGTGCCAGCACCCGGACTAGCGAAAGCTACGAGCAGTACTTC. Its translation: CASTRTSESYEQYF.

The chain carries TRBV9 and TRBJ1-3; D perhaps matches TRBD1 (6 bases). In germline, CDR1 is SGDLS, CDR2 YYNGEE. This CDR3 contains 15 residues. V lost 3 bases and J lost 0, with 10 bases in between. Here the CDR3 DNA reads TGTGCCAGCAGCGCCGGACAGAGCTCTGGAAACACCATATATTTT. The encoded protein is CASSAGQSSGNTIYF.

The chain couples TRBV7-2 to TRBJ2-7, with 9 bases that match TRBD1. V was clipped by 5 bases and J by 4 bases; unmatched bases: 6. The CDR3 extends over 14 amino acids. CDR1 and CDR2 (germline): SGHTA, FQGNSA. The CDR3 DNA sequence: TGTGCCAGCAGCCAGGACAGGGGTTATTACGAGCAGTACTTC. Its translation: CASSQDRGYYEQYF.

The chain joins TRBV27 to TRBJ1-1, with D possibly TRBD1 on 6 matching bases. Looked up from germline, CDR1 is MNHEY and CDR2 is SMNVEV (reference sequence). This CDR3 spans 17 amino acids. V lost 0 bases, J lost 0 bases, and 14 bases lay in between. The CDR3 reads CASSLSVRAGVNTEAFF. As DNA, the CDR3 is TGTGCCAGCAGTTTATCAGTGAGGGCAGGGGTGAACACTGAAGCTTTCTTT.